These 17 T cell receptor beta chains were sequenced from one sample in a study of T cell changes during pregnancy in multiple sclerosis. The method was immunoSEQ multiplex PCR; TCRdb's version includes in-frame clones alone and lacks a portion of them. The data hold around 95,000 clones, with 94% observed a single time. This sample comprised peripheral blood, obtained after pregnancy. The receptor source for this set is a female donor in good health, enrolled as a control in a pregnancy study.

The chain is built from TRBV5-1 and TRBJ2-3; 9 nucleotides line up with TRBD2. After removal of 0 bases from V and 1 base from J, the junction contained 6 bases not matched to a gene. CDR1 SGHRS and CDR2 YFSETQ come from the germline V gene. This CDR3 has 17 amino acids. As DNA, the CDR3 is TGCGCCAGCAGCTTGGATTTAGCGGGAGATGGCACAGATACGCAGTATTTT. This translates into CASSLDLAGDGTDTQYF.

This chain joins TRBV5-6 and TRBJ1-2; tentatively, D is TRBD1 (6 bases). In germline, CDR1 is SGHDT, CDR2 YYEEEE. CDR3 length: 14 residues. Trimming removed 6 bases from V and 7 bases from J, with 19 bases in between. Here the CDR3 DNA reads TGTGCCAGCAACCTACAGGGTATAGTGGGTGGCTACACCTTC. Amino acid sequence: CASNLQGIVGGYTF.

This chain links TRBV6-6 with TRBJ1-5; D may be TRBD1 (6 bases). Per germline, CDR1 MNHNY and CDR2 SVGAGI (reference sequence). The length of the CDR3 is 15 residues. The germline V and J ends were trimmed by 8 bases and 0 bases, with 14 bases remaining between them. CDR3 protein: CASGGVGSSNQPQHF. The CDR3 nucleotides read TGTGCCAGCGGGGGCGTGGGGTCTAGCAATCAGCCCCAGCATTTT.

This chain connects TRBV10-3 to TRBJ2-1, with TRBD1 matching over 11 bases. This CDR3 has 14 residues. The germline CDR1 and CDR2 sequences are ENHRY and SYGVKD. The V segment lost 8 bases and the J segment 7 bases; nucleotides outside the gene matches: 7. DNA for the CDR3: TGTGCCATCGGAGGACAGGGGGCTCATAATGAGCAGTTCTTC. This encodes CAIGGQGAHNEQFF.

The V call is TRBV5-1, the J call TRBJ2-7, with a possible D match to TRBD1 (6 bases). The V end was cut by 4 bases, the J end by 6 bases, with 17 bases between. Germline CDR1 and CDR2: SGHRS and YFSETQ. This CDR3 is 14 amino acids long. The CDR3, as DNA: TGCGCCAGCAGCCCTGACAGGACCGTAGGCGAGCAGTACTTC. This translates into CASSPDRTVGEQYF.

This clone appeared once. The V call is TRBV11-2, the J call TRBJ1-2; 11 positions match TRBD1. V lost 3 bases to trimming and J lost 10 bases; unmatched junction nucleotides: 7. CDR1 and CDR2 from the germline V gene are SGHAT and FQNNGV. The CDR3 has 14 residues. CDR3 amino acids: CASSLPRTGGFYTF. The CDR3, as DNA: TGTGCCAGCAGCTTGCCCCGGACAGGGGGCTTCTACACCTTC.

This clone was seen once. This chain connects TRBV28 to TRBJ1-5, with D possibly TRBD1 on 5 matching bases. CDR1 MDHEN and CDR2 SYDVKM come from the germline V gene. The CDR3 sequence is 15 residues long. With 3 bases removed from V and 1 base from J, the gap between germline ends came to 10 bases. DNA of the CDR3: TGTGCCAGCAGTTTGGGGGGGGAGAGCAATCAGCCCCAGCATTTT. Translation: CASSLGGESNQPQHF.

CDR3 coding DNA: TGTGCCAGCAGTGAAGCCGGCCGAGGTGAGCAGTTCTTC. Amino acid sequence: CASSEAGRGEQFF. The chain joins TRBV2 to TRBJ2-1; D gene ambiguous. CDR3 size: 13 residues. Trimming shortened V by 0 bases and J by 9 bases, and 9 bases separated the two germline ends. CDR1 SNHLY and CDR2 FYNNEI come from the germline V gene.

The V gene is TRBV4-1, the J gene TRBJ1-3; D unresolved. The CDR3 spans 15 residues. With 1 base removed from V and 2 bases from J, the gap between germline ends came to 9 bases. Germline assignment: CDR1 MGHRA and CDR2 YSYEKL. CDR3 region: CASSQGEGTGNTIYF. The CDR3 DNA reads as TGCGCCAGCAGCCAAGGAGAGGGAACTGGAAACACCATATATTTT.

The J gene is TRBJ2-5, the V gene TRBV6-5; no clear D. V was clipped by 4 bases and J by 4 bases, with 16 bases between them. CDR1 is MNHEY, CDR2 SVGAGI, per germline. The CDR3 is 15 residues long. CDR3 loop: CASSLLVPGLETQYF. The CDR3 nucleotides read TGTGCCAGCAGTTTACTCGTTCCGGGTCTAGAGACCCAGTACTTC.

CDR3 DNA sequence: TGTGCCAGCAGAGACAGGGCCTCGGATGGCTACACCTTC. Protein: CASRDRASDGYTF. The rearrangement links TRBV28 to TRBJ1-2; 7 bases match TRBD1. In germline, CDR1 is MDHEN, CDR2 SYDVKM. The CDR3 has 13 residues. V lost 6 bases, J lost 6 bases, and 7 bases stayed unmatched.

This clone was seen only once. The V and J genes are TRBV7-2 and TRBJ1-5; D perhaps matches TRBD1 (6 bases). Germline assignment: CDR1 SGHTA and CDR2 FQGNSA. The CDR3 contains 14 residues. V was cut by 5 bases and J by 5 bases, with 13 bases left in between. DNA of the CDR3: TGTGCCAGCAGCCTCTTGGGGGCCGATCAGCCCCAGCATTTT. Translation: CASSLLGADQPQHF.

The CDR3 DNA sequence: TGTGCCACCAGCCCTAGCGGGAAGTACAATGAGCAGTTCTTC. This gives the protein CATSPSGKYNEQFF. The chain has TRBV15 and TRBJ2-1, with TRBD2 matching 9 bases. Germline loops: CDR1 LNHNV, CDR2 YYDKDF (reference sequence). V was pared by 5 bases and J by 4 bases, with 3 bases of the junction left unmatched. This CDR3 region has 14 residues.

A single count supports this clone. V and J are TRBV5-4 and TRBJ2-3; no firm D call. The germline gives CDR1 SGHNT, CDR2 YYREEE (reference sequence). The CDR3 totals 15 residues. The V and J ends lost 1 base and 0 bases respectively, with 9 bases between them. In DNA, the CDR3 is TGTGCCAGCAGCTTGCACAGTACGAGCACAGATACGCAGTATTTT. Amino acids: CASSLHSTSTDTQYF.

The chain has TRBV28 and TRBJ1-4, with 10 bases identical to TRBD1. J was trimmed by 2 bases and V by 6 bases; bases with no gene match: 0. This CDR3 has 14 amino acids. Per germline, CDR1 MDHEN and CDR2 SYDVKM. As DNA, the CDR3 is TGTGCCAGCAGGACAGGGGGCACTAATGAAAAACTGTTTTTT. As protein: CASRTGGTNEKLFF.

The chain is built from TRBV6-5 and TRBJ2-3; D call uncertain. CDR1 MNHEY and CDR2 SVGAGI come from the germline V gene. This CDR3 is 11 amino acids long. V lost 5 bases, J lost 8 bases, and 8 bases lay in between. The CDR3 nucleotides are TGTGCCAGCAGTGAAGCTGGTACGCAGTATTTT. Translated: CASSEAGTQYF.

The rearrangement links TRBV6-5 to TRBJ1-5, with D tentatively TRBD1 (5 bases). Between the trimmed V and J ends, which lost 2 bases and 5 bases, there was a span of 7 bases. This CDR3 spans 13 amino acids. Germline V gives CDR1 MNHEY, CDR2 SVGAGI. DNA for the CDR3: TGTGCCAGCAGTTACGCGGGGGATCAGCCCCAGCATTTT. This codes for CASSYAGDQPQHF.